Listed here is a single TCR beta chain. The antigen is undetermined. This sample stems from a study of cytomegalovirus exposure and HLA in healthy donors. Whole-study context: Of the donors genotyped, a few hundred in all, about 76% fell in the Caucasian-associated ancestry cluster.

PCR was performed using 60 Vbeta and 13 Jbeta primers. Sequencing was performed with immunoSEQ multiplex PCR; in TCRdb, only in-frame clones are kept and a portion is missing. The listing records 150,000 to 200,000 clones. The CDR3 has 14 amino acids. Germline values: CDR1 SGHRS, CDR2 YFSETQ. Trimming took off 0 bases at V and 3 bases at J, with 9 bases between the two ends. Study results and limitations: Later analysis identified a missense DCLRE1C variant that was linked to TCR beta V- and J-gene trimming. TRBV6-2, TRBV6-3 and some other V segments were unresolvable in 87-base-pair reads. In vitro checks showed that a few CMV-associated chains really do target CMV antigens.

This chain links TRBV5-1 with TRBJ2-5, with a possible D match to TRBD1 (5 bases). Sequenced input: PBMCs. The origin of this receptor is a young man in good health and CMV-seronegative. CDR3 in DNA: TGCGCCAGCAGCTTGGCCCCCAGGGAAGAGACCCAGTACTTC. Protein: CASSLAPREETQYF.